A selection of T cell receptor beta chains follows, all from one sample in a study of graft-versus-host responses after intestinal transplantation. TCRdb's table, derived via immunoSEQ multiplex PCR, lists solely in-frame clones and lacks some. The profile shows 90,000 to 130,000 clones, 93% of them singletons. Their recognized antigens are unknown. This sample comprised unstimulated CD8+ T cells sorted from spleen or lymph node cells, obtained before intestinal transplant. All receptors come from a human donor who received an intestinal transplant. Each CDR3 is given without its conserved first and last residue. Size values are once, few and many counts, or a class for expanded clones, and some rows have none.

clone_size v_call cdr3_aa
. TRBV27 ASSWSAGTDTQY
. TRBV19 ASSREHGAKHTIY
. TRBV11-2 ASSLGAGTYEQY
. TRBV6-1 ASSERSRLLIYEQY
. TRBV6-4 ASLQWTGGREQY
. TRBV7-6 ASSLQGGTEAF
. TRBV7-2 ASSLAPHKGDPTLSYNEQF
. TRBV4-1 ASSQGLTSGVAYEQY
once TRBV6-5 ASSYSKYSGANVLT
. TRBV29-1 SVVADTGELF
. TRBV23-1 ASSPSPRFNSPLH
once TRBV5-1 ASSLAGTGAGGYT
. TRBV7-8 ASSQAGAGQTQY
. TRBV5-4 ASSLPGTSEQY
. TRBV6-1 ASSEGKYRDRRTEAF
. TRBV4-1 ASYSGTGVFPGSGANVLT
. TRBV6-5 ASSFRGNQPQH
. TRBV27 ASSLGPPAPGF
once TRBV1 TSSQAGGYEQY
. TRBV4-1 ASSQEAARGDQPQH
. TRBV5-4 ASSLVTGGSEQY
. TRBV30 AWSRGRSDYNEQF
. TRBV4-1 ASTMTLGTGELF
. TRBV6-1 ASSFRAGETQY
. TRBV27 ASSKRDSYEQY
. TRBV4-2 ASSQDAGVSYNEQF
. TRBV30 AWTPPGETQY
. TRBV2 ASSDRVGTEAF
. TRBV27 ASSLTTMGNTEAF
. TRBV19 ASSSGTVYGYT
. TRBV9 ASTAIGQANEQF
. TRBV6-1 ASSEPLEGEWTEAF
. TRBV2 ASRGWGIGYGYT
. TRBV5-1 ASSFPEGGPETQY
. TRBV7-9 ASSLAYEVIGTYGYT
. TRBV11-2 ASSLETSPGWGTDTQY
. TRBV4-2 ASSQGGGANANTIY
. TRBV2 ASSVRLADYNEQF
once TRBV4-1 ASSLRGGADPYEQY
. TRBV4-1 ASSQEEGPGELF
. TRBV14 ASSPGAAYGYT
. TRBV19 ASSIVSSGYEQY
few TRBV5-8 ASSLGVRPGTEAF
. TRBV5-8 ASSSDPQGAHPLYEQY
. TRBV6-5 ASSPSGGFGEQY
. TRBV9 ASSFGLMGGTEAF
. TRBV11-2 ASSLVGAAEAF
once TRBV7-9 ASTSGTSYNEQF
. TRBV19 ASETGGHTEAF
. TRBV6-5 ASSGVSNSNQPQH
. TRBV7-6 ASTAGTSLLAEQF
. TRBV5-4 ASSSYNEQF
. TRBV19 ASSNGMNTEAF
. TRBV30 AWSVRVDTQY
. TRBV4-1 ASSQAQPNEKLF
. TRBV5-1 ASSPGQGKTQY